One and the same sample provided the 29 T cell receptor beta chains below, sequenced in a study of tumor and adjacent non-tumor tissue in lung cancer (dated by TCRdb to 2017 to 2018). Bulk unsorted tissue served as the source for RNA extraction, and RNA quality was assessed using a NanoDrop ND-1000 and an Agilent 2100. Library preparation was by multiplex PCR. Sequenced on an Illumina HiSeq 2500. TCRbeta libraries were built by three rounds of nested PCR using primers (Table S4), following protocols modified from ARM-PCR. TCRdb itself trimmed the public reads at Q25 with fastp, ran MiXCR and retained productive beta chains. Rows merge per CDR3 protein into single entries with the most common DNA and genes. In this sample the table shows roughly 220,000 distinct CDR3 sequences, about two thirds of which occur a single time. The ten largest clones add up to less than 25% of the sample. Sequencing input: lung tumor tissue. The receptors stem from a man in his 60s with non-small cell lung cancer.

Comment on this clonotype: An end of the junction differs from the germline gene, which may be a read error. The chain links TRBV7-9 to TRBJ1-1, with D maybe TRBD1 (5 bases). The CDR3 is made up of 13 amino acids. Germline CDR1 SEHNR, CDR2 FQNEAQ (reference sequence). The CDR3 coding sequence is TGCGCCAGCAGCATCAGGGAAGGCACTGAAGCTTTATTT. Translating gives CASSIREGTEALF.

In this sample, this clonotype turned up a few times. The J gene is TRBJ1-5, the V gene TRBV6-5; D remains unclear. V was shortened by 4 bases and J by 0 bases, with 10 bases between the two germline ends. The length of the CDR3 is 15 residues. From germline, CDR1 is MNHEY and CDR2 SVGAGI. CDR3 nucleotides: TGTGCCAGCAGTTCTGCAGGAATTAGCAATCAGCCCCAGCATTTT. Its translation: CASSSAGISNQPQHF.

This rearrangement joins TRBV20-1 to TRBJ1-1, with D hard to call. The ends were cut back, 0 bases at V and 6 bases at J, with 14 bases in the middle. There are 14 residues in the CDR3. CDR1 DFQATT and CDR2 SNEGSKA come from the germline V gene (reference sequence). The CDR3 loop reads CSAREGPPAAEAFF. CDR3 DNA sequence: TGCAGTGCTAGAGAGGGTCCGCCTGCAGCTGAAGCTTTCTTT.

The V and J genes are TRBV20-1 and TRBJ2-1, with 13 nucleotides matching TRBD2. The CDR3 consists of 15 residues. CDR1 and CDR2 from the germline V gene are DFQATT and SNEGSKA (reference sequence). V shed 7 bases and J 2 bases; nucleotides not matched to a gene: 5. The CDR3 region is CSVTSGRGTYNEQFF. The DNA of the CDR3 is TGCAGTGTCACTAGCGGGAGGGGAACCTACAATGAGCAGTTCTTC.

This clonotype was found a few times. Mismatch with germline at one junction end may stem from a read error. The chain carries TRBV5-6 and TRBJ1-4; tentatively, D is TRBD1 (6 bases). The CDR3 sequence is 16 residues long. Germline CDR1 SGHDT, CDR2 YYEEEE. CDR3 protein: CASNLKGDATNEKLFF. CDR3 nucleotides: TGTGCCAGCAACTTGAAGGGGGACGCAACTAATGAAAAACTGTTTTTT. The variable domain in full, completed from reference TRBV5-6 and TRBJ1-4, reads DAGVTQSPTHLIKTRGQQVTLRCSPKSGHDTVSWYQQALGQGPQFIFQYYEEEERQRGNFPDRFSGHQFPNYSSELNVNALLLGDSALYLCASNLKGDATNEKLFFGSGTQLSVL.

This clonotype was seen only once. The rearrangement links TRBV11-1 to TRBJ2-1; the D gene could be TRBD1 or TRBD2 (5 bases each). CDR1 and CDR2 from the germline V gene are SGHAT and FQDESV (reference sequence). This CDR3 has 21 amino acids. Trimming took off 1 base at V and 0 bases at J, with 25 bases between the two ends. The CDR3 is CASSLVWGRGLSRISYNEQFF. Here the CDR3 DNA reads TGTGCCAGCAGCTTAGTTTGGGGCAGAGGGCTTAGTCGAATCTCCTACAATGAGCAGTTCTTC.

As for this clonotype: No conserved phenylalanine or tryptophan ends this CDR3, so it is likely a read error. The J gene is TRBJ2-7, the V gene TRBV6-5, with 15 bases lining up with TRBD2. V trimming: 4 bases; J trimming: 2 bases; junction bases outside the gene matches: 3. The CDR3 covers 16 residues. Germline V lookup: CDR1 MNHEY, CDR2 SVGAGI. DNA of the CDR3: TGTGCCAGCAGTTTCGGGACTAGCGGGGGGACCTACGAGCAGTACTTA. Translation: CASSFGTSGGTYEQYL.

Note on this clonotype: The junction departs from the called germline gene at one end, perhaps through a read error. The chain recombines TRBV6-5 with TRBJ2-7; perhaps D is TRBD1 or TRBD2 (5 bases each). The CDR3 runs 15 residues. Germline CDR1 and CDR2: MNHEY and SVGAGI. This CDR3 is CASVNGGVTRYKQYF. As DNA, the CDR3 is TGTGCCAGCGTTAATGGGGGAGTCACTCGCTACAAGCAGTACTTC.

The V call is TRBV24-1, the J call TRBJ2-5; D not resolved. Germline V gene data show CDR1 as KGHDR and CDR2 as SFDVKD. CDR3 size: 14 residues. The V gene lost 6 bases and the J gene lost 4 bases, with 14 bases spanning the gap. The CDR3 bases are TGTGCCACCAGTTGGGTGACCTTCCTAGAGACCCAGTACTTC. Encoded protein: CATSWVTFLETQYF.

On this clonotype itself: One junction end disagrees with the germline gene, perhaps due to a read error. The J gene is TRBJ2-5, the V gene TRBV12-3 or TRBV12-4; D is possibly TRBD2 (7 bases). The CDR3 spans 14 residues. CDR3 sequence: CAIGQGGGSETQYF. CDR3 coding DNA: TGTGCCATCGGCCAAGGGGGGGGTAGTGAGACCCAGTATTTC.

This clonotype was counted only a few times. The genes are TRBV6-1 and TRBJ1-1; D is ambiguous. CDR3 length: 12 amino acids. CDR1 is MNHNS and CDR2 is SASEGT in the germline V gene. With 5 bases removed from V and 3 bases from J, the gap between germline ends came to 7 bases. CDR3 protein: CASSRMDTEAFF. CDR3 DNA: TGTGCCAGCAGTCGCATGGACACTGAAGCTTTCTTT.

As concerns this clonotype: At one end, the junction sequence differs from germline, possibly due to a read error. The chain recombines TRBV29-1 with TRBJ2-1; D gene uncertain. The CDR3 contains 12 residues. CDR1 and CDR2 (germline): SQVTM, ANQGSEA. The CDR3 bases are TGCAGCGCCGCTCGATGGGTCAATGAGCAGTTTTTC. This codes for CSAARWVNEQFF.

A single count supports this clonotype. The germline gene is not matched at one end of the junction; a read error may be the cause. The chain combines TRBV20-1 with TRBJ2-1, with TRBD2 matching over 7 bases. The CDR3 runs to 13 residues. The germline gives CDR1 DFQATT, CDR2 SNEGSKA (reference sequence). DNA of the CDR3: TGCAGTGCATTTAGCGGGCGCTACAAAGAGCAGTTCTTT. Translated: CSAFSGRYKEQFF.

As for this clonotype: The junction differs from germline at one of its ends, possibly a read error. J is TRBJ1-1 and V is TRBV6-5; the D is unclear. Germline assignment: CDR1 MNHEY and CDR2 SVGAGI. The CDR3 runs 16 residues. CDR3 sequence: CACSYSSWIMNTEAFF. Here the CDR3 DNA reads TGTGCCTGCAGTTACTCGAGTTGGATTATGAACACCGAAGCTTTCTTT.

This clonotype has only a few counts. The chain combines TRBV20-1 with TRBJ2-3; D is unclear. The CDR3 totals 12 residues. The germline gives CDR1 DFQATT, CDR2 SNEGSKA (reference sequence). Trimming cost V 3 bases and J 3 bases, with 7 bases left between them. CDR3 region: CSASPRTDTQYF. DNA of the CDR3: TGCAGTGCTAGCCCTAGAACAGATACGCAGTATTTT.

The chain is built from TRBV28 and TRBJ1-6; tentative D call: TRBD1 (6 bases). Germline lookup yields CDR1 MDHEN and CDR2 SYDVKM. The CDR3 consists of 16 residues. The germline V and J ends were trimmed by 5 bases and 6 bases, with 17 bases remaining between them. CDR3 loop: CASSGPRGLGNSPLHF. For the CDR3, the DNA is TGTGCCAGCAGTGGTCCCAGGGGTCTTGGTAATTCACCCCTCCACTTT.

This sequence joins TRBV11-1 and TRBJ2-7; TRBD2 agrees at 8 bases. V dropped 7 bases and J dropped 5; count of bases not matched to a gene: 13. There are 15 residues in the CDR3. The germline V gene encodes CDR1 SGHAT and CDR2 FQDESV (reference sequence). The CDR3 sequence is CASTHRGLVGNEQYF. The CDR3 DNA sequence: TGTGCCAGCACCCACCGGGGACTAGTGGGAAACGAGCAGTACTTC.

On this clonotype itself: Given a much more abundant clone one base away, this may be a read error. The chain has TRBV20-1 and TRBJ1-1; a weak D match, TRBD1 (6 bases). V lost 5 bases and J 5 bases, leaving 15 bases between the germline ends. This CDR3 is built from 13 residues. The germline CDR1 and CDR2 sequences are DFQATT and SNEGSKA (reference sequence). DNA of the CDR3: TGCAGTGCTGCTCGACAGGTGGGGACTGAAGCTTTCTTT. Its protein is CSAARQVGTEAFF.

For this clonotype: Compared with germline, one end of the junction differs, possibly owing to a read error. The chain joins TRBV20-1 to TRBJ1-6; 7 bases are shared with TRBD1. The V gene's germline CDR1 is DFQATT and CDR2 SNEGSKA (reference sequence). The CDR3 runs to 15 residues. The chain's CDR3 is CSARRSGTENSPLQF. CDR3 nucleotide sequence: TGCAGTGCTCGGAGGTCCGGGACAGAAAATTCACCCCTCCAATTT.

A note on this clonotype: The junction departs from germline at one end; a sequencing error may be responsible. This chain joins TRBV4-2 and TRBJ1-2; D not resolved. The CDR3 covers 12 residues. From germline, CDR1 is LGHNA and CDR2 YNFKEQ. For the CDR3, the DNA is TGTGCCAGAAGCCGTGACCCGGCGGGCTACACCTTC. Residues: CARSRDPAGYTF.

This clonotype was seen a few times. The chain recombines TRBV20-1 with TRBJ2-4; 8 bases are shared with TRBD1. From germline, CDR1 is DFQATT and CDR2 SNEGSKA (reference sequence). This CDR3 has 16 residues. V lost 1 base and J lost 8; bases outside the gene matches: 13. CDR3 region: CSARASIGQGHHIQYF. The DNA for the CDR3 is TGCAGTGCTAGAGCATCGATAGGACAGGGCCACCACATTCAGTACTTC.

This clonotype was seen ten or more times. The chain couples TRBV4-1 to TRBJ2-1, with 13 positions matching TRBD2. J was trimmed by 9 bases and V by 5 bases; bases with no gene match: 10. The CDR3 sequence is 16 residues long. Germline lookup yields CDR1 MGHRA and CDR2 YSYEKL. CDR3 residues: CASSWQTSGGAREQFF. DNA of the CDR3: TGCGCCAGCAGCTGGCAAACTAGCGGGGGGGCCCGTGAGCAGTTCTTC.

About this clonotype: This clone may be a read error of a much larger clone one base away. The chain combines TRBV6-6 with TRBJ1-1; possibly TRBD1 for D (5 bases). Germline V gene sequence: CDR1 MNHNY, CDR2 SVGAGI (reference sequence). The CDR3 covers 14 residues. V lost 6 bases, J lost 5 bases, and 16 bases lay in between. The CDR3 nucleotides read TGTGCCAGCAGCCTGGCAGGGTATCCGACTGAAGCTTTCTTT. Protein: CASSLAGYPTEAFF.

The DNA for the CDR3 is TGTGCCAGCACGCGGGGGGGCGTAGAGACCCAGTACTTC. As protein: CASTRGGVETQYF. The chain links TRBV2 to TRBJ2-5; 9 bases match TRBD2. Germline V lookup: CDR1 SNHLY, CDR2 FYNNEI. V trimming: 7 bases; J trimming: 4 bases; junction bases outside the gene matches: 4. This CDR3 contains 13 residues.

This clonotype was observed a few times. V and J are TRBV11-2 and TRBJ2-6; no firm D call. The V gene's germline CDR1 is SGHAT and CDR2 FQNNGV. The CDR3 is 14 residues long. The V end was cut by 4 bases, the J end by 0 bases, with 4 bases between. This CDR3 reads CASSSTSGANVLTF. CDR3 bases: TGTGCCAGCAGCTCTACCTCTGGGGCCAACGTCCTGACTTTC.

The V call is TRBV20-1, the J call TRBJ2-1, with 8 bases identical to TRBD2. The CDR3 loop spans 15 amino acids. CDR1 and CDR2 from the germline V gene are DFQATT and SNEGSKA (reference sequence). The CDR3 is CNEKLSGGFYNEQFF. The CDR3 bases are TGCAATGAAAAATTAAGCGGGGGTTTCTACAATGAGCAGTTCTTC.

The chain recombines TRBV4-1 with TRBJ2-1; 7 bases are shared with TRBD2. The junction had 24 bases not matched to a gene; V was cut back by 0 bases and J by 13 bases. Germline lookup yields CDR1 MGHRA and CDR2 YSYEKL. The CDR3 length is 19 residues. The CDR3 sequence: CASSQDLDTTSREGMKQFF. In DNA, the CDR3 is TGCGCCAGCAGCCAAGATTTGGATACGACTAGCAGGGAAGGGATGAAACAGTTCTTC.

As for this clonotype: The conserved phenylalanine or tryptophan normally closing the CDR3 is absent here, so this likely arose from a read error. V and J are TRBV20-1 and TRBJ1-4; the match to TRBD1 covers 8 bases. Germline CDR1 reads DFQATT; CDR2 reads SNEGSKA (reference sequence). Trimming removed 4 bases from V and 7 bases from J; junction bases left unmatched: 8. The CDR3 length is 14 residues. CDR3 in amino acids: CSATPGGAGEKLFI. The CDR3, as DNA: TGCAGTGCTACTCCAGGGGGCGCAGGTGAAAAACTGTTTATT.

Turning to this clonotype: One end of the junction varies from germline; a read error may be responsible. The chain has TRBV11-2 and TRBJ2-7, with D perhaps matching TRBD2 (5 bases). This CDR3 has 15 amino acids. The germline CDR1 and CDR2 sequences are SGHAT and FQNNGV. CDR3 sequence: CASSLGTGVTYEQHF. DNA of the CDR3: TGTGCCAGCAGCTTAGGAACCGGGGTAACCTACGAGCAGCACTTC. The full variable domain, in which reference TRBV11-2 and TRBJ2-7 provide the parts outside the CDR3, is EAGVAQSPRYKIIEKRQSVAFWCNPISGHATLYWYQQILGQGPKLLIQFQNNGVVDDSQLPKDRFSAERLKGVDSTLKIQPAKLEDSAVYLCASSLGTGVTYEQHFGPGTRLTVT.